These T cell receptor beta chains were read from a single sample in a study of a mutant IDH1 vaccine in newly diagnosed glioma. Here immunoSEQ multiplex PCR was the method, and the copy in TCRdb shows in-frame clones only, minus some. Of some 51,000 clones in the sample, over 65% were seen once. The specimen was PBMCs, collected from a glioma patient treated with radiotherapy, temozolomide or both. These receptors were obtained from a woman aged 40 to 50 with glioma. Each CDR3 is given with its conserved first and last residue. D genes are given only for firm matches. Some rows have no size entry. The others give once, few or many, or a class for an expanded clone.

V	size	J	D	CDR3	DNA
TRBV12-1	-	TRBJ2-3	-	CASRGGSSTDTQYF	TGTGCCAGCCGCGGCGGGTCAAGCACAGATACGCAGTATTTT
TRBV6-1	-	TRBJ2-7	-	CASSSGPWGTEQYF	TGTGCCAGCAGTTCCGGGCCCTGGGGCACCGAGCAGTACTTC
TRBV19	-	TRBJ1-2	TRBD1	CASSMFDRGSYTF	TGTGCCAGTAGTATGTTCGACAGGGGAAGCTACACCTTC
TRBV12-5	-	TRBJ1-1	-	CASGLAVNTEAFF	TGTGCTAGTGGTTTGGCAGTCAACACTGAAGCTTTCTTT
TRBV27	-	TRBJ1-3	-	CASSLSGDSGNTIYF	TGTGCCAGCAGTTTATCGGGTGACTCTGGAAACACCATATATTTT
TRBV6-1	-	TRBJ2-3	-	CASSAWGTDTQYF	TGTGCCAGCAGTGCATGGGGCACAGATACGCAGTATTTT
TRBV27	-	TRBJ1-2	-	CASSRATAVGYTF	TGTGCCAGCAGTCGTGCGACTGCCGTTGGCTACACCTTC
TRBV19	-	TRBJ1-5	-	CASSIDPPAGRGNQPQHF	TGTGCCAGTAGTATAGATCCCCCCGCGGGGAGGGGCAATCAGCCCCAGCATTTT
TRBV2	-	TRBJ2-1	-	CASSSYNEQFF	TGTGCCAGCAGCAGTTACAATGAGCAGTTCTTC
TRBV4-3	-	TRBJ1-5	TRBD1	CASSPSTGHQPQHF	TGCGCCAGCAGCCCCTCGACAGGGCATCAGCCCCAGCATTTT
TRBV11-2	-	TRBJ1-4	TRBD1	CASSFVGQGYEKLFF	TGTGCCAGCAGCTTTGTGGGACAGGGTTATGAAAAACTGTTTTTT
TRBV7-2	-	TRBJ2-7	TRBD2	CASSSTSWVYEQYF	TGTGCCAGCAGCTCGACTAGCTGGGTGTACGAGCAGTACTTC
TRBV30	-	TRBJ1-3	TRBD1	CAWSRPGQAAGNTIYF	TGTGCCTGGAGTCGTCCTGGACAGGCCGCTGGAAACACCATATATTTT
TRBV6-1	-	TRBJ1-5	-	CASLLQAGMSQPQHF	TGTGCCAGCTTACTACAGGCAGGGATGAGTCAGCCCCAGCATTTT
TRBV5-1	once	TRBJ2-2	-	CASSLAPGATIGELFF	TGCGCCAGCAGCTTGGCCCCAGGGGCTACGATCGGGGAGCTGTTTTTT
TRBV5-1	few	TRBJ1-5	-	CASSLEGQRNQPQHF	TGCGCCAGCAGCTTGGAGGGCCAGAGGAATCAGCCCCAGCATTTT